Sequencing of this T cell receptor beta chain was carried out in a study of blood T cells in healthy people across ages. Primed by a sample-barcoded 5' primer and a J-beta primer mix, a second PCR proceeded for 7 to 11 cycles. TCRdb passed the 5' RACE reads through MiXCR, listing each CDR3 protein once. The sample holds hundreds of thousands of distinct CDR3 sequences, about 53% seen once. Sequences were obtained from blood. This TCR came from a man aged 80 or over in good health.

In DNA form, the CDR3 reads TGTGCCAGCAGTTTTCATAGCTCCTACGAGCAGTACTTC. Amino acid sequence: CASSFHSSYEQYF. The chain couples TRBV27 to TRBJ2-7; D ambiguous. With 3 bases removed from V and 0 bases from J, the gap between germline ends came to 6 bases. This CDR3 contains 13 residues. CDR1 MNHEY and CDR2 SMNVEV come from the germline V gene (reference sequence).